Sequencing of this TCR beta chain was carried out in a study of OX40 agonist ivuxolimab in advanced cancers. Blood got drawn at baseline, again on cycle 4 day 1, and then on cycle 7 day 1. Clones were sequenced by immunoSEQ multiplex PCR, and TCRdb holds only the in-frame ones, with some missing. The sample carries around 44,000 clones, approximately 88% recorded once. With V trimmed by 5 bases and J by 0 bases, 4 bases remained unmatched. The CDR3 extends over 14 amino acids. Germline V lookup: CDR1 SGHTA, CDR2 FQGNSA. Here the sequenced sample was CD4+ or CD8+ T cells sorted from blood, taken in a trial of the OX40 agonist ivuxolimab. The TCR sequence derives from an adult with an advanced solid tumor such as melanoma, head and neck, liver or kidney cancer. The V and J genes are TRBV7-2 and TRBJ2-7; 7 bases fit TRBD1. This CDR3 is CASSGQDFSYEQYF. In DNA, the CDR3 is TGTGCCAGCAGCGGACAGGACTTCTCCTACGAGCAGTACTTC.